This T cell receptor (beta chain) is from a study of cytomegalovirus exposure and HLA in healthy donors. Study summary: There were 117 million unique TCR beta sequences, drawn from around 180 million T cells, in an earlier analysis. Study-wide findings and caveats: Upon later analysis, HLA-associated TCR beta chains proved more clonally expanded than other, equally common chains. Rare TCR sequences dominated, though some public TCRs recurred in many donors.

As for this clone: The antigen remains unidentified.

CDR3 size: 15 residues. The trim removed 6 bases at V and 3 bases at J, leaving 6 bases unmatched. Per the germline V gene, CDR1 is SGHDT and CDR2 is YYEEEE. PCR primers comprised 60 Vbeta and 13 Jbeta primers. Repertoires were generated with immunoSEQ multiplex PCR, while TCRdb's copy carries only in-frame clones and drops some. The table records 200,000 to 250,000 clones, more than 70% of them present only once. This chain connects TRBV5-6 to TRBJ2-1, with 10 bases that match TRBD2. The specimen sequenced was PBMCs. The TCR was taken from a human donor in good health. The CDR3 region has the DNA TGTGCCAGCACCCATCTAGCGGGAGACTACAATGAGCAGTTCTTC. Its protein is CASTHLAGDYNEQFF. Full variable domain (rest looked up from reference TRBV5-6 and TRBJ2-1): DAGVTQSPTHLIKTRGQQVTLRCSPKSGHDTVSWYQQALGQGPQFIFQYYEEEERQRGNFPDRFSGHQFPNYSSELNVNALLLGDSALYLCASTHLAGDYNEQFFGPGTRLTVL.